Each of the 30 T cell receptor beta chains below was sequenced from the same sample in a study of shared clonotypes between healthy human individuals. Clones were sequenced by immunoSEQ multiplex PCR, and TCRdb holds only the in-frame ones, with some missing. Of millions of clones in the sample, more than 85% were seen once. Input material: naive CD4+ T cells from PBMCs. As to subset: CD45RA+ positively selected. The receptors here all came from a man between 18 and 35 years old in good health. Some clones in this sample may be carry-over from other donors' samples.

The V call is TRBV27, the J call TRBJ2-1, with TRBD2 matching over 7 bases. The germline CDR1 and CDR2 sequences are MNHEY and SMNVEV (reference sequence). The CDR3 has 17 amino acids. Trimming at V came to 4 bases and at J to 4 bases, leaving 13 bases not matched to a gene. CDR3 sequence reads: CASSSPFAGEGYNEQFF. DNA for the CDR3: TGTGCCAGCAGTTCCCCCTTTGCGGGAGAGGGGTACAATGAGCAGTTCTTC.

The V call is TRBV5-1, the J call TRBJ1-1; D perhaps matches TRBD1 (5 bases). CDR3 length: 12 amino acids. Deletions cut 7 bases from V and 3 bases from J, with 10 bases between. Looked up from germline, CDR1 is SGHRS and CDR2 is YFSETQ. The CDR3 is CASGQGDTEAFF. The CDR3 bases are TGCGCCAGCGGGCAGGGAGACACTGAAGCTTTCTTT.

The J gene is TRBJ2-3, the V gene TRBV5-1, with TRBD2 identical over 10 bases. This CDR3 region has 16 residues. Trimming cost V 4 bases and J 2 bases; bases outside gene matches: 7. Germline V gene sequence: CDR1 SGHRS, CDR2 YFSETQ. In nucleotides, the CDR3 is TGCGCCAGCAGCCTGGGACTAGCGCCCCTCACAGATACGCAGTATTTT. Amino acid sequence: CASSLGLAPLTDTQYF.

This chain connects TRBV20-1 to TRBJ2-3; 8 nucleotides align to TRBD1. The ends lost 2 bases at V and 14 bases at J; junction bases unmatched: 6. The CDR3 sequence is 11 residues long. Germline V gene lookup returns CDR1 DFQATT and CDR2 SNEGSKA (reference sequence). The CDR3 nucleotides read TGCAGTGCTAGAAAGGACAGGGAAGTGTATTTT. It yields the protein CSARKDREVYF.

The rearrangement joins TRBV5-6 to TRBJ1-2, with TRBD1 identical over 11 bases. V shed 5 bases and J 7 bases; nucleotides not matched to a gene: 7. Germline V gene lookup returns CDR1 SGHDT and CDR2 YYEEEE. The CDR3 is made up of 14 amino acids. CDR3 residues: CASSRTGGFGGYTF. Written as DNA, the CDR3 is TGTGCCAGCAGTCGGACAGGGGGCTTTGGTGGCTACACCTTC.

Here the CDR3 reads CASSGRTGGEDKNIQYF. For the CDR3, the DNA is TGTGCCAGTAGTGGCCGGACAGGGGGGGAGGACAAAAACATTCAGTACTTC. This sequence joins TRBV19 and TRBJ2-4, with 10 nucleotides matching TRBD1. The CDR3 has 17 amino acids. With V trimmed by 5 bases and J by 3 bases, 10 bases remained unmatched. Germline V lookup: CDR1 LNHDA, CDR2 SQIVND (reference sequence).

As for this clone: The same CDR3 is also encoded by other DNA sequences in this sample. V and J are TRBV7-3 and TRBJ2-3; 13 bases align to TRBD2. This CDR3 comprises 16 residues. From germline, CDR1 is SGHTA and CDR2 FQGTGA. Trimming at V came to 4 bases and at J to 3 bases, leaving 4 bases not matched to a gene. CDR3 region: CASSSGLAGATDTQYF. The CDR3 DNA is TGTGCCAGCAGCTCCGGACTAGCGGGAGCAACAGATACGCAGTATTTT.

V gene TRBV7-9 combines with J gene TRBJ1-2; 7 positions match TRBD1. The germline V gene encodes CDR1 SEHNR and CDR2 FQNEAQ (reference sequence). Losses at the gene ends were 7 bases for V and 2 bases for J; bases not matched to a gene: 4. The CDR3 runs to 13 residues. Here the CDR3 DNA reads TGTGCCAGCACCCAGACAGGGAACTATGGCTACACCTTC. This encodes CASTQTGNYGYTF.

The chain carries TRBV5-1 and TRBJ2-7, with 8 bases matching TRBD1. The CDR3 covers 14 residues. Germline V gene lookup returns CDR1 SGHRS and CDR2 YFSETQ. With V trimmed by 0 bases and J by 5 bases, 4 bases remained unmatched. The CDR3 DNA reads as TGCGCCAGCAGCTTGGTTGGACAGGGTGACGAGCAGTACTTC. Its protein is CASSLVGQGDEQYF.

The chain is built from TRBV4-1 and TRBJ2-3; 10 nucleotides align to TRBD2. CDR3 length: 18 amino acids. CDR1 and CDR2 from the germline V gene are MGHRA and YSYEKL. J was trimmed by 2 bases and V by 1 base; bases with no gene match: 9. The DNA for the CDR3 is TGCGCCAGCAGCCAAGGCCTCTTAGCGGGAGGACCCACAGATACGCAGTATTTT. Translation gives CASSQGLLAGGPTDTQYF.

The chain carries TRBV28 and TRBJ1-2, with no clear D. This CDR3 contains 13 residues. Looked up from germline, CDR1 is MDHEN and CDR2 is SYDVKM. The V end was cut by 7 bases, the J end by 5 bases, with 14 bases between. The CDR3 loop is CASTPGRYYGYTF. The DNA of the CDR3 is TGTGCCAGCACACCGGGGAGGTATTATGGCTACACCTTC.

The CDR3 sequence is CASGRGAGANVLTF. The CDR3 region has the DNA TGTGCCAGCGGTCGGGGGGCTGGGGCCAACGTCCTGACTTTC. The rearrangement links TRBV28 to TRBJ2-6; 7 bases align to TRBD2. V dropped 8 bases and J dropped 2; count of bases not matched to a gene: 3. The CDR3 length is 14 residues. Germline V gene lookup returns CDR1 MDHEN and CDR2 SYDVKM.

V gene TRBV5-1 combines with J gene TRBJ1-5, with 7 bases matching TRBD1. The CDR3 covers 15 residues. V gave up 2 bases and J gave up 3 bases; unmatched junction bases: 5. Germline V CDR1 and CDR2: SGHRS, YFSETQ. The CDR3 region is CASSFSGGANQPQHF. The CDR3 DNA is TGCGCCAGCAGCTTCTCAGGGGGGGCCAATCAGCCCCAGCATTTT.

This chain links TRBV6-7 with TRBJ1-5; D remains unclear. TRBV6-7 has ORF status, its function being uncertain. Trimming removed 7 bases at V and 1 base at J, with 8 bases between. The CDR3 spans 13 residues. CDR3 nucleotide sequence: TGTGCCAGCAATATAATGAGCAATCAGCCCCAGCATTTT. Protein product: CASNIMSNQPQHF.

The chain employs TRBV5-6 and TRBJ2-6, with 9 bases lining up with TRBD1. The V gene's germline CDR1 is SGHDT and CDR2 YYEEEE. The CDR3 extends over 16 amino acids. After removal of 2 bases from V and 4 bases from J, the junction contained 4 bases not matched to a gene. CDR3 bases: TGTGCCAGCAGCTTACTACAGGGGGCCGGGGCCAACGTCCTGACTTTC. Translated: CASSLLQGAGANVLTF.

The chain recombines TRBV28 with TRBJ1-5; D gene uncertain. Trimming took off 2 bases at V and 1 base at J, with 15 bases between the two ends. Germline CDR1 reads MDHEN; CDR2 reads SYDVKM. This CDR3 has 17 residues. The CDR3 DNA sequence: TGTGCCAGCAGTTTAGCTGTTCGAGTTTCGAGCAATCAGCCCCAGCATTTT. Translation gives CASSLAVRVSSNQPQHF.

The CDR3 DNA reads as TGCGCCAGCAGCATCCAAGGTTGGTACGAGCAGTACTTC. Residues: CASSIQGWYEQYF. The J gene is TRBJ2-7, the V gene TRBV5-1; no definite D call. The CDR3 has 13 amino acids. CDR1 is SGHRS, CDR2 YFSETQ, per germline. V lost 4 bases to trimming and J lost 4 bases, with 12 bases between them.

The rearrangement links TRBV6-1 to TRBJ2-5; TRBD2 agrees at 7 bases. The V and J ends lost 2 bases and 4 bases, in that order; junction bases with no gene match: 7. Germline assignment: CDR1 MNHNS and CDR2 SASEGT. This CDR3 has 15 amino acids. As DNA, the CDR3 is TGTGCCAGCAGTGAACTGGGGAGGGCCCGAGAGACCCAGTACTTC. Protein: CASSELGRARETQYF.

V gene TRBV5-1 combines with J gene TRBJ2-3; TRBD1 is a possible D gene (5 bases). This CDR3 has 14 amino acids. Germline CDR1 is SGHRS and CDR2 is YFSETQ. Deletions cut 4 bases from V and 0 bases from J, with 9 bases between. CDR3 region: CASSADSSTDTQYF. Here the CDR3 DNA reads TGCGCCAGCAGCGCCGACAGTAGCACAGATACGCAGTATTTT.

Comments on this clone: This sample includes further DNA sequences coding for the same CDR3. The chain carries TRBV5-1 and TRBJ2-3, with D possibly matching TRBD2 (6 bases). Trimming removed 0 bases from V and 3 bases from J, with 8 bases in between. This CDR3 region has 14 residues. Germline V gene lookup returns CDR1 SGHRS and CDR2 YFSETQ. The chain's CDR3 is CASSLAGVTDTQYF. The CDR3 DNA sequence: TGCGCCAGCAGCTTGGCGGGAGTGACAGATACGCAGTATTTT.

The chain joins TRBV7-9 to TRBJ2-3, with a tentative D call TRBD1 (5 bases). Trimming pared 5 bases from V and 0 bases from J, leaving 12 bases between. The CDR3 totals 15 residues. Germline loops: CDR1 SEHNR, CDR2 FQNEAQ (reference sequence). CDR3 amino acids: CASSLYRGSTDTQYF. The CDR3 DNA is TGTGCCAGCAGCCTATATAGGGGAAGCACAGATACGCAGTATTTT.

V is TRBV6-4 and J is TRBJ1-1; perhaps TRBD1 as D (6 bases). V was trimmed by 4 bases and J by 4 bases, leaving 19 bases between them. The length of the CDR3 is 16 residues. Germline CDR1 and CDR2: MRHNA and SNTAGT. The CDR3 reads CASSGEGGGGITEAFF. The DNA for the CDR3 is TGTGCCAGCAGTGGCGAGGGAGGGGGGGGAATCACTGAAGCTTTCTTT.

This chain links TRBV7-3 with TRBJ2-1; possibly TRBD1 or TRBD2 for D (5 bases each). The germline CDR1 and CDR2 sequences are SGHTA and FQGTGA. The V end lost 1 base, the J end lost 10 bases, and 20 bases lay between the germline ends. The CDR3 consists of 16 residues. The CDR3 DNA reads TGTGCCAGCAGCTTAAGTGGGGACCCGAAACCCCGGGAGCAGTTCTTC. Its protein product is CASSLSGDPKPREQFF.

This sequence joins TRBV19 and TRBJ1-5; D possibly corresponds to TRBD1 (6 bases). Trimming left V 5 bases short and J 3 bases short, with 11 bases between. From germline, CDR1 is LNHDA and CDR2 SQIVND (reference sequence). The CDR3 spans 14 residues. The CDR3 nucleotides are TGTGCCAGTAGTTTGTGGACAGACAATCAGCCCCAGCATTTT. It translates to CASSLWTDNQPQHF.

The CDR3 reads CASRQRTSGGYNEQFF. The CDR3 DNA reads as TGTGCCAGCAGACAAAGGACTAGCGGGGGGTACAATGAGCAGTTCTTC. This rearrangement joins TRBV7-9 to TRBJ2-1; TRBD2 aligns across 14 bases. V shed 6 bases, J shed 4 bases, and the junction held 5 bases outside the gene matches. The CDR3 consists of 16 residues. Germline V gene lookup returns CDR1 SEHNR and CDR2 FQNEAQ (reference sequence). Together with reference TRBV7-9 and TRBJ2-1, the CDR3 gives the full variable domain: DTGVSQNPRHKITKRGQNVTFRCDPISEHNRLYWYRQTLGQGPEFLTYFQNEAQLEKSRLLSDRFSAERPKGSFSTLEIQRTEQGDSAMYLCASRQRTSGGYNEQFFGPGTRLTVL.

A note on this clone: The identical CDR3 is also encoded by other nucleotide sequences in the sample. The chain recombines TRBV7-9 with TRBJ2-1, with 11 bases fitting TRBD2. J gave up 6 bases and V 1 base, and 2 bases lay outside the gene matches. The germline V gene encodes CDR1 SEHNR and CDR2 FQNEAQ (reference sequence). This CDR3 comprises 15 residues. CDR3 in DNA: TGTGCCAGCAGCTTAGGGCTAGCGGGAGGCAATGAGCAGTTCTTC. Protein: CASSLGLAGGNEQFF.

The V and J genes are TRBV11-3 and TRBJ2-2, with 7 bases that match TRBD2. Trimming at V came to 4 bases and at J to 4 bases, leaving 9 bases not matched to a gene. This CDR3 is built from 16 residues. Germline loops: CDR1 SGHNT, CDR2 YENEEA. CDR3 sequence: CASSSRWSGATGELFF. The DNA for the CDR3 is TGTGCCAGCAGCTCCCGATGGAGCGGGGCCACCGGGGAGCTGTTTTTT. Combining the CDR3 with reference TRBV11-3 and TRBJ2-2 gives the whole variable domain EAGVVQSPRYKIIEKKQPVAFWCNPISGHNTLYWYLQNLGQGPELLIRYENEEAVDDSQLPKDRFSAERLKGVDSTLKIQPAELGDSAVYLCASSSRWSGATGELFFGEGSRLTVL.

The chain links TRBV6-5 to TRBJ1-2; possibly TRBD1 for D (5 bases). Germline V gene sequence: CDR1 MNHEY, CDR2 SVGAGI. Trimming removed 5 bases at V and 4 bases at J, with 11 bases between. The CDR3 runs 13 residues. The CDR3 DNA sequence: TGTGCCAGCAGTCCCGACAGTCGCTATGGCTACACCTTC. It yields the protein CASSPDSRYGYTF.

V gene TRBV4-2 combines with J gene TRBJ2-1, with 12 bases fitting TRBD1. The trim removed 2 bases at V and 3 bases at J, leaving 5 bases unmatched. CDR1 and CDR2 (germline): LGHNA, YNFKEQ. This CDR3 is 17 amino acids long. CDR3 in amino acids: CASSQRDRGRNYNEQFF. The CDR3 nucleotides are TGTGCCAGCAGCCAACGGGACAGGGGGCGAAACTACAATGAGCAGTTCTTC.

As regards this clone: The same CDR3 is also encoded by other DNA sequences in this sample. This chain connects TRBV5-4 to TRBJ2-2; D ambiguous. Germline V gene data show CDR1 as SGHNT and CDR2 as YYREEE (reference sequence). V was pared by 0 bases and J by 4 bases, with 10 bases between. The CDR3 extends over 15 amino acids. CDR3 in amino acids: CASSLAGPGTGELFF. The CDR3 DNA follows: TGTGCCAGCAGCTTGGCAGGCCCAGGCACCGGGGAGCTGTTTTTT.